This record covers a single T cell receptor beta chain. Its antigen is not identified. Other nucleotide sequences from this sample produce the same CDR3. The data stem from a study of shared clonotypes between healthy human individuals. Study-wide findings and caveats: The low donor count limited represented genetic and exposure-history diversity. Relative to memory subsets, naive subsets generally showed larger estimated richness.

Using immunoSEQ multiplex PCR, the repertoire was profiled, and TCRdb retains in-frame clones only, with some absent. This table has hundreds of thousands of clones, approximately 96% appearing once. Naive-designated CD8 cells lacked CD45RO, were positively enriched for CCR7, and omitted terminally differentiated effector memory CD45RA+ cells. The TCR originated in a woman aged 25-40 years in good health. The material sequenced was naive CD8+ T cells sorted from blood.

The CDR3 DNA follows: TGTGCCAGTAGTGGAGCGGGAGGGCCCTACGAGCAGTACTTC. It encodes CASSGAGGPYEQYF. The rearrangement uses TRBV19 and TRBJ2-7; 10 bases are shared with TRBD2. The V gene end was trimmed by 5 bases and the J gene end by 2 bases; junction bases not matched to a gene: 3. CDR1 and CDR2 (germline): LNHDA, SQIVND (reference sequence). The CDR3 is 14 amino acids.